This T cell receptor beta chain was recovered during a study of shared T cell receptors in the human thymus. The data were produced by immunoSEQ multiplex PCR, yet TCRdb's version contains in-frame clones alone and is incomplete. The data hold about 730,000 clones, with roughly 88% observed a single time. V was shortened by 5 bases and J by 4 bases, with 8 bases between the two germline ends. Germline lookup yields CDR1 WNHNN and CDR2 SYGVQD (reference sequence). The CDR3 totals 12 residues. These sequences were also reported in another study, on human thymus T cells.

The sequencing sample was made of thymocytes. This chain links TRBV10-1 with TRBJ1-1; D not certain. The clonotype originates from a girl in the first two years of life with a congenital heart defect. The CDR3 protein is CASSTGLTEAFF. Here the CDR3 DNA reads TGCGCCAGCAGTACCGGTCTCACTGAAGCTTTCTTT.